This T cell receptor beta chain was sequenced for a study of beta chain features in type 1 diabetes. Unmatched junction bases numbered 5, after V lost 6 bases and J lost 0 bases. Looked up from germline, CDR1 is MDHEN and CDR2 is SYDVKM. The CDR3 runs 14 residues. General study findings and limits: Reduced insertions and increased deletions marked VDJ junctions in type 1 diabetes patients. A moderate, significant TCRB CDR3 shortening appeared in type 1 diabetes across four CD4+ subsets. Within the patient group, naive, central memory and Treg TCRB repertoires appeared more similar to each other than within healthy donors.

This clone was seen only a few times. Its antigen is not identified. Every isolated RNA sample was fully reverse transcribed, so sequencing captured expressed TCRB transcripts. Sequenced by immunoSEQ multiplex PCR; TCRdb stores in-frame clones only, minus some. The sample has around 690,000 clones; 9.5% to 15% are singletons. The receptor was isolated from a man younger than 45 with type 1 diabetes. The chain recombines TRBV28 with TRBJ2-7; 7 nucleotides agree with TRBD2. The sequenced sample was naive CD4+ T cells from blood. The CDR3 loop is CASREGGTSYEQYF. CDR3 nucleotides: TGTGCCAGCAGGGAGGGAGGGACCTCCTACGAGCAGTACTTC.